This is a list of T cell receptor beta chains from one sample in a study of cytomegalovirus exposure and HLA in healthy donors. Assay: immunoSEQ multiplex PCR; the TCRdb copy retains only in-frame clones and omits some. The sample contains 90,000 to 100,000 clones, approximately 60% of which appear only once. The sequenced material came from PBMCs. These receptors originate from a boy aged 10-17 years in good health and CMV-seropositive. The CDR3 runs from the conserved cysteine through the conserved F or W. The D gene is left open where the match is weak. Some rows have no size entry. The others give once, few or many, or a class for an expanded clone.

CDR3 length	clone size	V gene	J gene	D gene	CDR3 protein	CDR3 DNA
13	NA	TRBV6-5	TRBJ1-2	TRBD1	CASTRQGNYGYTF	TGTGCCAGCACCCGACAGGGGAACTATGGCTACACCTTC
14	NA	TRBV5-6	TRBJ2-7	NA	CASSLTRSSYEQYF	TGTGCCAGCAGCTTAACAAGGAGCTCCTACGAGCAGTACTTC
13	few	TRBV15	TRBJ1-2	TRBD1	CATSRDRDYGYTF	TGTGCCACCAGTCGGGACAGGGACTATGGCTACACCTTC
15	NA	TRBV5-1	TRBJ1-1	NA	CASSLDPAGRTEAFF	TGCGCCAGCAGCTTGGATCCGGCAGGGAGGACTGAAGCTTTCTTT
14	once	TRBV5-4	TRBJ1-6	NA	CASSLGENNSPLHF	TGTGCCAGCAGCTTAGGGGAAAATAATTCACCCCTCCACTTT
14	NA	TRBV30	TRBJ1-2	TRBD1	CAWTREGARYGYTF	TGTGCCTGGACGAGAGAGGGGGCGAGGTATGGCTACACCTTC
16	NA	TRBV30	TRBJ1-5	TRBD1	CAWSSGTGDFNQPQHF	TGTGCCTGGAGTTCCGGGACAGGGGATTTCAATCAGCCCCAGCATTTT
20	few	TRBV4-2	TRBJ2-2	TRBD2	CASSPRGRTSGPQNTGELFF	TGTGCCAGCAGTCCAAGGGGCAGGACTAGCGGACCTCAGAACACCGGGGAGCTGTTTTTT
14	NA	TRBV19	TRBJ1-4	NA	CASSILKAHEKLFF	TGTGCCAGTAGTATACTCAAAGCGCATGAAAAACTGTTTTTT
18	NA	TRBV27	TRBJ2-3	TRBD2	CASSSNITSGGITDTQYF	TGTGCCAGCAGTTCCAATATAACTAGCGGGGGGATCACAGATACGCAGTATTTT
14	once	TRBV2	TRBJ1-2	NA	CASRRSGMEGRYTF	TGTGCCAGCAGGAGGTCGGGAATGGAGGGGCGCTACACCTTC
13	NA	TRBV11-1	TRBJ2-7	TRBD1	CASSRDRGYEQYF	TGTGCCAGCAGCCGGGACAGGGGATACGAGCAGTACTTC
12	NA	TRBV14	TRBJ2-7	NA	CASSHYSYEQYF	TGTGCCAGCAGCCACTACTCCTACGAGCAGTACTTC
13	NA	TRBV9	TRBJ1-2	NA	CASSHDRDYGYTF	TGTGCCAGCAGCCATGACAGAGACTATGGCTACACCTTC
17	once	TRBV27	TRBJ1-5	TRBD1	CASSTLRGGTGHQPQHF	TGTGCCAGCAGTACCCTCAGAGGTGGGACAGGACATCAGCCCCAGCATTTT
15	few	TRBV11-3	TRBJ2-2	NA	CASSYSRGLGGELFF	TGTGCCAGCAGCTACTCGCGGGGGCTGGGCGGGGAGCTGTTTTTT
14	once	TRBV5-4	TRBJ2-1	TRBD2	CASSGRGANNEQFF	TGTGCCAGCAGCGGGAGGGGTGCCAACAATGAGCAGTTCTTC
14	few	TRBV6-5	TRBJ2-3	NA	CATRTERPEDTQYF	TGTGCCACTAGGACAGAGAGGCCGGAAGATACGCAGTATTTT
15	few	TRBV10-3	TRBJ2-1	NA	CAISKGETSSNEQFF	TGTGCCATCAGTAAAGGAGAAACATCGTCCAATGAGCAGTTCTTC
11	NA	TRBV30	TRBJ1-5	TRBD1	CAWDSGGPQNF	TGTGCCTGGGATTCAGGGGGGCCCCAGAATTTT
15	NA	TRBV30	TRBJ2-7	TRBD2	CAWSGAGGSGYEQYF	TGTGCCTGGAGTGGGGCGGGAGGTAGCGGCTACGAGCAGTACTTC
14	few	TRBV5-1	TRBJ1-5	NA	CASSLEGGNQPQHF	TGCGCCAGCAGCTTAGAGGGGGGCAATCAGCCCCAGCATTTT
15	NA	TRBV5-1	TRBJ1-2	TRBD1	CASSLAGQGVYGYTF	TGCGCCAGCAGCTTGGCTGGACAGGGCGTATATGGCTACACCTTC
13	NA	TRBV10-2	TRBJ1-1	NA	CASTTDKNTEAFF	TGCGCCAGCACAACGGACAAGAACACTGAAGCTTTCTTT
13	once	TRBV25-1	TRBJ2-7	NA	CASSKPTGYEQYF	TGTGCCAGCAGTAAGCCGACAGGTTACGAGCAGTACTTC
15	NA	TRBV4-3	TRBJ2-7	TRBD1	CASSHRDRASYEQYF	TGCGCCAGCAGCCACCGGGACAGGGCTTCCTACGAGCAGTACTTC
14	NA	TRBV5-5	TRBJ1-6	NA	CASSLGQTNSPLHF	TGTGCCAGCAGCTTAGGACAGACCAATTCACCCCTCCACTTT
15	NA	TRBV15	TRBJ1-2	NA	CATSTFRENGYGYTF	TGTGCCACCAGCACTTTCAGGGAAAACGGCTATGGCTACACCTTC
13	NA	TRBV29-1	TRBJ2-1	NA	CSDEELANNEQFF	TGCAGCGACGAGGAACTAGCAAACAATGAGCAGTTCTTC
15	NA	TRBV5-1	TRBJ1-1	TRBD1	CASSLGQGAGTEAFF	TGCGCCAGCAGCTTGGGGCAGGGGGCTGGTACTGAAGCTTTCTTT
16	NA	TRBV5-8	TRBJ2-1	TRBD1	CASSTGDRGAYNEQFF	TGTGCCAGCAGTACAGGGGACAGGGGGGCCTACAATGAGCAGTTCTTC
14	NA	TRBV29-1	TRBJ2-1	NA	CSLLGGFLDNEQFF	TGCAGCCTCCTAGGGGGATTCCTAGACAATGAGCAGTTCTTC
15	NA	TRBV5-5	TRBJ1-2	NA	CASSSNVGGNYGYTF	TGTGCCAGCAGCTCCAACGTAGGGGGAAACTATGGCTACACCTTC
14	NA	TRBV27	TRBJ2-1	TRBD1	CASSPGQGPYEQFF	TGTGCCAGCAGTCCGGGACAGGGTCCGTATGAGCAGTTCTTC
13	NA	TRBV7-2	TRBJ2-3	NA	CASSSVPTDTQYF	TGTGCCAGCAGCTCGGTGCCGACAGATACGCAGTATTTT
15	NA	TRBV30	TRBJ1-3	NA	CAWSVLSAAGNTIYF	TGTGCCTGGAGTGTATTAAGCGCGGCGGGAAACACCATATATTTT
13	NA	TRBV29-1	TRBJ2-3	TRBD1	CSVAGGGTDTQYF	TGCAGCGTGGCAGGGGGCGGCACAGATACGCAGTATTTT
15	NA	TRBV7-9	TRBJ1-4	NA	CASSVNSATNEKLFF	TGTGCCAGCAGCGTCAACAGTGCAACTAATGAAAAACTGTTTTTT
16	few	TRBV7-8	TRBJ1-5	NA	CASSLISPYSNQPQHF	TGTGCCAGCAGCCTTATTAGCCCATATAGCAATCAGCCCCAGCATTTT
14	few	TRBV29-1	TRBJ2-2	TRBD1	CSVVDRVEAGELFF	TGCAGCGTTGTAGACAGGGTAGAGGCCGGGGAGCTGTTTTTT
14	few	TRBV6-4	TRBJ2-3	NA	CASSPGGAGDTQYF	TGTGCCAGCAGTCCCGGAGGGGCAGGAGATACGCAGTATTTT
16	few	TRBV4-3	TRBJ2-7	TRBD2	CASSQALAGYSYEQYF	TGCGCCAGCAGCCAAGCACTAGCGGGATACTCCTACGAGCAGTACTTC
16	NA	TRBV5-1	TRBJ1-2	TRBD1	CASSYEALDRAGGYTF	TGCGCCAGCAGCTATGAAGCCTTGGACAGGGCCGGCGGCTACACCTTC
15	few	TRBV30	TRBJ2-3	TRBD1	CAWSGQGATTDTQYF	TGTGCCTGGAGCGGACAGGGGGCGACTACAGATACGCAGTATTTT
13	few	TRBV12-5	TRBJ1-4	NA	CASGLRGDEKLFF	TGTGCTAGTGGTTTACGGGGAGACGAAAAACTGTTTTTT
14	NA	TRBV7-6	TRBJ2-7	TRBD1	CASSSSQGAYEQYF	TGTGCCAGCAGCTCATCCCAGGGGGCCTACGAGCAGTACTTC
15	NA	TRBV19	TRBJ1-1	NA	CASSLNGGYGIEAFF	TGTGCCAGTAGCCTTAACGGAGGGTACGGCATTGAAGCTTTCTTT
15	NA	TRBV6-1	TRBJ2-7	TRBD2	CASTRTSGLLYEQYF	TGTGCCAGCACTAGGACTAGCGGGTTATTATACGAGCAGTACTTC
16	NA	TRBV4-3	TRBJ2-7	TRBD1	CASSQDPMGTGYEQYF	TGCGCCAGCAGCCAAGATCCCATGGGGACAGGCTACGAGCAGTACTTC
13	NA	TRBV5-8	TRBJ1-2	NA	CASSPREGYGYTF	TGTGCCAGCAGCCCACGGGAGGGTTATGGCTACACCTTC
15	few	TRBV6-1	TRBJ2-7	NA	CASTLDRGQYYEQYF	TGTGCCAGCACCCTCGATCGTGGACAGTACTACGAGCAGTACTTC